This passage covers 6 T cell receptor beta chains from one sample sequenced in a study of prognosis after radiotherapy for stage I lung cancer. The authors amplified TCR beta CDR3 from genomic DNA using two-round multiplex PCR. Specific primers for each TRBV and TRBJ gene were what first-round PCR used. TCRdb re-derived calls from the multiplex PCR reads in MiXCR, one entry per CDR3 protein. The sample holds 30,000 to 35,000 distinct CDR3 sequences, roughly 52% seen once. The sample consisted of PBMCs, taken before or after stereotactic body radiation therapy (not recorded which). The source of these receptors is a donor aged 50 or older with non-small cell lung cancer.

This clonotype was counted at least ten times. V usage is TRBV19 and J usage is TRBJ1-2; D is undetermined. The CDR3 covers 14 residues. V lost 0 bases, J lost 7 bases, and 12 bases lay in between. Germline V gene data show CDR1 as LNHDA and CDR2 as SQIVND (reference sequence). Here the CDR3 reads CASSIDLSSSGYTF. The CDR3 DNA follows: TGTGCCAGTAGTATAGATCTGTCGAGTAGTGGCTACACCTTC.

A note on this clonotype: The likely explanation is a read error, given a far larger clone one base away. The chain has TRBV6-4 and TRBJ2-2; 10 bases agree with TRBD2. CDR3 length: 16 amino acids. CDR1 and CDR2 (germline): MRHNA, SNTAGT. CDR3 nucleotides: TGTTCCAGCAGTTACTCGAGAGCGGGGGGGACCGGGGAGCTGTTTTTT. Amino acids: CSSSYSRAGGTGELFF.

V usage is TRBV20-1 and J usage is TRBJ2-3; the match to TRBD1 covers 12 bases. The CDR3 spans 16 residues. CDR1 is DFQATT and CDR2 is SNEGSKA in the germline V gene (reference sequence). V shed 6 bases, J shed 5 bases, and the junction held 12 bases outside the gene matches. The CDR3 is CSAWDGDRGRVDTQYF. CDR3 DNA sequence: TGCAGTGCCTGGGACGGGGACAGGGGGCGTGTAGATACGCAGTATTTT.

As concerns this clonotype: With a far larger clone one base away, a read error is the likely cause. CDR3 in DNA: TGTGCCAGCAGCTTGGAGTGTGGGCAGTTCTTC. Its protein product is CASSLECGQFF. The rearrangement uses TRBV11-3 and TRBJ2-1, with no clear D. The V gene's germline CDR1 is SGHNT and CDR2 YENEEA. The germline V and J ends were trimmed by 3 bases and 12 bases, with 9 bases remaining between them. This CDR3 comprises 11 residues.

By frequency in the sample, this clonotype is medium-sized (0.01 to 0.1%). The chain links TRBV6-2 or TRBV6-3 to TRBJ2-3; 7 nucleotides match TRBD2. This CDR3 spans 16 amino acids. Germline assignment: CDR1 MNHEY and CDR2 SVGEGT. V was clipped by 5 bases and J by 6 bases; unmatched bases: 14. This CDR3 reads CASSANRAGVGDTQYF. The CDR3 DNA follows: TGTGCCAGCAGTGCCAACCGGGCGGGAGTCGGCGATACGCAGTATTTT.

For this clonotype: A junction end diverges from the germline sequence, so it may reflect a read error. The CDR3 is CASSSGGASSWVPLF. The CDR3 DNA reads as TGTGCCAGCAGCTCCGGGGGGGCTTCCTCTTGGGTCCCTCTTTTC. The V and J genes are TRBV11-3 and TRBJ2-7, with TRBD2 matching 8 bases. Germline-derived CDR1 and CDR2 are SGHNT and YENEEA. This CDR3 comprises 15 residues.